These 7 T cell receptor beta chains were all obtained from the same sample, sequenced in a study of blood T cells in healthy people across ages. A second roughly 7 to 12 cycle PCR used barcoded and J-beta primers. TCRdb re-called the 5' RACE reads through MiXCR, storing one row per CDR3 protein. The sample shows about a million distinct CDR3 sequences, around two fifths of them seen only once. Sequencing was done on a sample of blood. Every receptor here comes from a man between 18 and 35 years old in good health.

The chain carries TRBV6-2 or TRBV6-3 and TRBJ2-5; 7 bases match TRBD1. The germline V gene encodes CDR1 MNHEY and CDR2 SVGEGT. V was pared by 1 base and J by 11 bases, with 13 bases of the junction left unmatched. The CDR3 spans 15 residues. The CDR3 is CASSYWDRFYNEQYF. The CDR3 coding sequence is TGTGCCAGCAGTTACTGGGACAGATTCTACAATGAGCAGTACTTC.

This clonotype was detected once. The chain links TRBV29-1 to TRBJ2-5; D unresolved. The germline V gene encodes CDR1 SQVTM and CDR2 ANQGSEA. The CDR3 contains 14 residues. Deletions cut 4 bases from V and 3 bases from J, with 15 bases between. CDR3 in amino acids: CSVAVSGAKETQYF. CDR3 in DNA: TGCAGCGTTGCCGTTTCAGGAGCCAAAGAGACCCAGTACTTC.

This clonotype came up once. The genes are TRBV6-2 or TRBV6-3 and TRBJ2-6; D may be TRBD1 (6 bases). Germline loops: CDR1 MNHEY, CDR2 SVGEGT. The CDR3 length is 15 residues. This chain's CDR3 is CAATTGHSGANVLTF. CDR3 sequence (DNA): TGTGCAGCGACTACAGGGCATTCTGGGGCCAACGTCCTGACTTTC.

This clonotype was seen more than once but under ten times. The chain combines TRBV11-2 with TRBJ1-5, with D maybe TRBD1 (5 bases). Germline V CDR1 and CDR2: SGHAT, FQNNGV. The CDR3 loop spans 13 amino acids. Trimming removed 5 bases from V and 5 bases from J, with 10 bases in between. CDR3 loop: CASSKTRDQPQHF. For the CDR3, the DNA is TGTGCCAGCAGCAAGACCAGGGATCAGCCCCAGCATTTT.

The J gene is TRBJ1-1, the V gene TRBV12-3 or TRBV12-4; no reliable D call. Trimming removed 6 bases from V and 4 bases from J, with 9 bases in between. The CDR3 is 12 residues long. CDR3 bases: TGTGCCAGCAGCATCTCCGGCACTGAAGCTTTCTTT. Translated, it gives CASSISGTEAFF.

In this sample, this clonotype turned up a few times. CDR3 in DNA: TGCGCCAGCAGCTTGGCTGCACTGACTAGCACAGATACGCAGTATTTT. It translates to CASSLAALTSTDTQYF. The rearrangement joins TRBV5-1 to TRBJ2-3; D uncertain. Germline CDR1 is SGHRS and CDR2 is YFSETQ. The CDR3 sequence is 16 residues long. The V end was cut by 0 bases, the J end by 0 bases, with 11 bases between.

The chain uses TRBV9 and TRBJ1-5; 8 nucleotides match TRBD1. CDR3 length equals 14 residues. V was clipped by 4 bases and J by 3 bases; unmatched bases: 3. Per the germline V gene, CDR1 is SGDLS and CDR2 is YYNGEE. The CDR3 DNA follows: TGTGCCAGCAGCCCGACAGGGGACAATCAGCCCCAGCATTTT. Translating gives CASSPTGDNQPQHF. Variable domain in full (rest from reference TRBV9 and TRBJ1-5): DSGVTQTPKHLITATGQRVTLRCSPRSGDLSVYWYQQSLDQGLQFLIQYYNGEERAKGNILERFSAQQFPDLHSELNLSSLELGDSALYFCASSPTGDNQPQHFGDGTRLSIL.